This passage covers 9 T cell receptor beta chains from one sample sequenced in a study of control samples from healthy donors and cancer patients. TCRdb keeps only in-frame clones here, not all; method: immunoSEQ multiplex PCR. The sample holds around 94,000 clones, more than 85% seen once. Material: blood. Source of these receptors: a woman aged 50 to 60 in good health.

CDR3 sequence (DNA): TGTGCCAGCAGTTACAGGGCGGGGGGGCTCTACGAGCAGTACTTC. It codes for CASSYRAGGLYEQYF. This sequence joins TRBV6-5 and TRBJ2-7; 9 bases are shared with TRBD2. CDR1 is MNHEY, CDR2 SVGAGI, per germline. The CDR3 runs to 15 residues. With 2 bases clipped from V and 3 bases from J, the junction kept 5 bases outside the gene matches.

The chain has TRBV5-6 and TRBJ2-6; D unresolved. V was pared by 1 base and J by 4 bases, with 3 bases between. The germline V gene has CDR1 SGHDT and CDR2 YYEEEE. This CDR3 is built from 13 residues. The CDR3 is CASSLRGANVLTF. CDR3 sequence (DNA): TGTGCCAGCAGCTTGCGGGGGGCCAACGTCCTGACTTTC.

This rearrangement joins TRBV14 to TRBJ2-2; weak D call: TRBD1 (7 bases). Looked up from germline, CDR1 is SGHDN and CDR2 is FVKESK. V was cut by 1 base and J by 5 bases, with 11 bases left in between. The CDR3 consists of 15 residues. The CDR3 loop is CASSQASGGTGELFF. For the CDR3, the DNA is TGTGCCAGCAGCCAAGCTTCAGGGGGGACCGGGGAGCTGTTTTTT.

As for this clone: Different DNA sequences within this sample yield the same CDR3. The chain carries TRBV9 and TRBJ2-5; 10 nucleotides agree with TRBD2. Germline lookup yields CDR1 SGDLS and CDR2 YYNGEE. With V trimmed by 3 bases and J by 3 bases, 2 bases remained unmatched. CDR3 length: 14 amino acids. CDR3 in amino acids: CASSALAGEETQYF. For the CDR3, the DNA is TGTGCCAGCAGCGCGCTAGCGGGGGAAGAGACCCAGTACTTC.

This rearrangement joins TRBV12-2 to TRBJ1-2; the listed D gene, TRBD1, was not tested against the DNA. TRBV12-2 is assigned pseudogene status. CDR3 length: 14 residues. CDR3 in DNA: TGTGCAAGTCGTCAGGACAGGGGGAGTCGGGGCTACACCTTC. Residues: CASRQDRGSRGYTF.

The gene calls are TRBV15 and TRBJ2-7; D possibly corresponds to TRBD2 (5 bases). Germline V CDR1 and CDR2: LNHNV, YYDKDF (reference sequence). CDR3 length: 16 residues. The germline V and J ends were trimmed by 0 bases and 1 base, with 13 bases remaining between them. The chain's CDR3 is CATSRDQHSGSYEQYF. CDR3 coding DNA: TGTGCCACCAGCAGAGATCAACACTCGGGATCCTACGAGCAGTACTTC.

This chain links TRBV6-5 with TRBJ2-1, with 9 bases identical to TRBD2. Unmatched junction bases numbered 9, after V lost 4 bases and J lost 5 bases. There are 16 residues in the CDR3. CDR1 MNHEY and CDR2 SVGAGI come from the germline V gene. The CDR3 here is CASSSPGTSLHNEQFF. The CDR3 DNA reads TGTGCCAGCAGTTCTCCCGGGACTAGCCTCCACAATGAGCAGTTCTTC.

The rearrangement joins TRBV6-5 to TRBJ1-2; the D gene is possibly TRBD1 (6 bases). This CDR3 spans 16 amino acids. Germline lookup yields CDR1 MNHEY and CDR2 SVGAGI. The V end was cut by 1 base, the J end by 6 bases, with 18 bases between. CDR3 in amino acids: CASSYYTGSHVDGYTF. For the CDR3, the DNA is TGTGCCAGCAGTTACTATACAGGGAGCCACGTCGATGGCTACACCTTC.

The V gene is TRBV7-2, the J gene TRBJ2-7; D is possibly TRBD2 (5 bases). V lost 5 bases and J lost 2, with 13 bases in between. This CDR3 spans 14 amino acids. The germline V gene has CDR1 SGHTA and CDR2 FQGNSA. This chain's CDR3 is CASSLRGLTYEQYF. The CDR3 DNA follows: TGTGCCAGCAGCCTCCGAGGGTTGACCTACGAGCAGTACTTC.